The clone carrying this T cell receptor beta chain appeared once. This record comes from a study of blood T cell repertoires in COVID-19. Across the study: In each case, the material was cDNA or gDNA derived from T cells, B-cell-depleted T cells, or PBMCs.

The authors' processing: Quantification of nucleated cells was approximated via reference gene primer amplification. Measured with immunoSEQ multiplex PCR; TCRdb has only the in-frame clones, and not every one. V and J calls and clone size are copied from that table; D and trimming were computed from the DNA. Counted here are hundreds of thousands of clones, 80% to 90% occurring once; the ten biggest clones make up over 1.3%. The receptor's source is an elderly man with acute or convalescent COVID-19. The material sequenced was peripheral blood.

CDR3 bases: TGTGCCAGCAGCCGGGACAGTGATGAAGCTTTCTTT. This codes for CASSRDSDEAFF. This chain joins TRBV3-1 (or the pseudogene TRBV3-2) and TRBJ1-1, with 7 bases identical to TRBD1. The trim removed 4 bases at V and 7 bases at J, leaving 3 bases unmatched. The CDR3 totals 12 residues. Germline assignment: CDR1 LGHDT and CDR2 YNNKEL (reference sequence).